This T cell receptor (beta chain) is drawn from a study of T cells in women clearing cervical HPV infection. Study-level background: Controls were women whose single incident HPV16 infection cleared within 12 months without precancer or cancer.

A remark on this clone: Coverage ceases 3 residues before the CDR3 finishes, and the germline J gene fills in the end.

This CDR3 spans 12 amino acids. Per germline, CDR1 SGHVS and CDR2 FQNEAQ. immunoSEQ multiplex PCR used an average of roughly 1,300 ng genomic DNA. The assay was immunoSEQ multiplex PCR, and TCRdb's table has in-frame clones only and misses some. The sample's table shows fewer than 40,000 clones. Input material: blood buffy coat. V gene TRBV7-8 combines with J gene TRBJ2-2, with TRBD1 matching 8 bases. The TCR sequence derives from a woman aged 18 to 75 with a cervical HPV16 infection that either progressed to CIN3+ or cleared (not recorded which). The DNA read from the CDR3 is TGTGTCACCAGGGGGCGGACCGGGGAG. Residues: CVTRGRTGE. The full CDR3 protein reads CVTRGRTGELFF.